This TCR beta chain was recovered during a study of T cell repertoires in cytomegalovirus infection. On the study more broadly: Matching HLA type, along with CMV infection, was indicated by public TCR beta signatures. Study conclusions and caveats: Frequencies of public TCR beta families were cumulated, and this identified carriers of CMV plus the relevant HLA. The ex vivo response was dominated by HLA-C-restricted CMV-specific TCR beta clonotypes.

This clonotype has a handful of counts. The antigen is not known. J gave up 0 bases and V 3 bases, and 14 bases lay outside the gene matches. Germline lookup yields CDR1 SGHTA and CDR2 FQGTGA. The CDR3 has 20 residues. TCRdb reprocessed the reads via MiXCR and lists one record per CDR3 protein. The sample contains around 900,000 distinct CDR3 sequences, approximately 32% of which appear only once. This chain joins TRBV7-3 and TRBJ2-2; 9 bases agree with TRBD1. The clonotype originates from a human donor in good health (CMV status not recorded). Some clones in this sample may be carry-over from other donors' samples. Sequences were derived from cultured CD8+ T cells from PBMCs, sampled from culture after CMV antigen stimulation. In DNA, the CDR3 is TGTGCCAGCAGCTTTCCCGGGACAGGGCCCCGAGGAGCGAACACCGGGGAGCTGTTTTTT. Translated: CASSFPGTGPRGANTGELFF.